This T cell receptor beta chain was recovered during a study of OX40 agonist ivuxolimab in advanced cancers. Clones were read by immunoSEQ multiplex PCR, and TCRdb kept only the in-frame ones, dropping some. The profile shows about 79,000 clones, approximately 91% of them singletons. Blood sampling was done at baseline, cycle 4 day 1, and cycle 7 day 1. This CDR3 spans 15 amino acids. Trimming removed 0 bases from V and 0 bases from J, with 11 bases in between. Germline lookup yields CDR1 GTSNPN and CDR2 SVGIG (reference sequence). On this clone: Its antigen is undetermined.

Study-wide results and caveats: Normalized T-cell clonal expansion was also low in some nonresponders.

The sample consisted of CD4+ or CD8+ T cells sorted from blood, taken in a trial of the OX40 agonist ivuxolimab. This chain links TRBV30 with TRBJ1-2, with TRBD1 as a possible D gene (5 bases). The sequence was obtained from an adult with an advanced solid tumor such as melanoma, head and neck, liver or kidney cancer. The CDR3 bases are TGTGCCTGGAGTGTGGGGACGTCTGCTAACTATGGCTACACCTTC. Protein: CAWSVGTSANYGYTF.